The entry below gives a single TCR beta chain sequence along with its context. What it binds is unknown. This sample is part of a study of CD8 T cells in ankylosing spondylitis. Overall study results and limits: A TCR beta motif made of about 8 highly homologous variants seemed typical of ankylosing spondylitis blood. In peripheral blood, disease-linked CD8+ clones occurred at relatively low frequencies. Reports say disease-linked clones showed up significantly more in matched ankylosing spondylitis synovial fluid. Earlier reports found some motif variants in synovial fluid and blood in reactive arthritis.

The CDR3 sequence is 14 residues long. CDR1 and CDR2 (germline): SNHLY, FYNNEI. Trimming left V 6 bases short and J 2 bases short, with 12 bases between. Quantitative barcoded 5'-RACE was used to prepare TCR beta libraries. One entry per CDR3 protein results from TCRdb running MiXCR on the 5' RACE reads. Among fewer than 550,000 distinct CDR3 sequences, less than 6% were seen once, and the ten largest hold roughly 3.2%. The TCR originated in a male donor with ankylosing spondylitis. What was sequenced was blood, either unsorted or a sorted T cell fraction (not recorded which). The gene calls are TRBV2 and TRBJ2-3, with D maybe TRBD2 (5 bases). The DNA for the CDR3 is TGTGCCAGCAGGAAAGGACTTGACACAGATACGCAGTATTTT. Translating it yields CASRKGLDTDTQYF.